There are a few counts of the clone carrying this TCR beta chain. This specimen comes from a study of blood T cell repertoires in COVID-19. Study context: The United States, Italy and Spain provided the acute and convalescent COVID-19 samples.

How the authors handled the data: Estimates of nucleated cell counts were drawn from the amplification of reference gene primers. Repertoires were generated with immunoSEQ multiplex PCR, while TCRdb's copy carries only in-frame clones and drops some. V, J and clone size were drawn from that table, and D and trimming were deduced from the DNA. Here the sample spans nearly 90,000 clones, 60% to 80% being singletons. The germline V and J ends were trimmed by 0 bases and 5 bases, with 4 bases remaining between them. Germline CDR1 and CDR2: LNHNV and YYDKDF (reference sequence). The CDR3 spans 13 residues.

The V gene is TRBV15, the J gene TRBJ2-2; no clear D gene. The TCR comes from a woman of 80 years or more with acute or convalescent COVID-19. The sequenced sample was peripheral blood. CDR3 sequence reads: CATSRDGTGELFF. DNA of the CDR3: TGTGCCACCAGCAGAGACGGTACCGGGGAGCTGTTTTTT.